Listed here are 7 T cell receptor beta chains from one sample, sequenced in a study of cytomegalovirus exposure and HLA in healthy donors. PCR employed 60 Vbeta and 13 Jbeta primers. Using immunoSEQ multiplex PCR, the repertoire was profiled, and TCRdb retains in-frame clones only, with some absent. Here the sample spans under 150,000 clones, roughly four fifths being singletons. Sequencing input: PBMCs. The receptors come from a man aged 30 to 39 in good health and CMV-seropositive.

The chain joins TRBV10-2 to TRBJ2-5; unclear D gene. V was pared by 3 bases and J by 3 bases, with 11 bases between. Germline V gives CDR1 WSHSY, CDR2 SAAADI. The CDR3 spans 14 residues. CDR3 amino acids: CASSDPPSKETQYF. The CDR3 DNA is TGCGCCAGCAGTGATCCCCCCAGTAAAGAGACCCAGTACTTC.

The chain recombines TRBV10-1 with TRBJ2-3, with TRBD2 matching over 7 bases. V trimming: 0 bases; J trimming: 4 bases; junction bases outside the gene matches: 4. The CDR3 extends over 15 amino acids. The germline CDR1 and CDR2 sequences are WNHNN and SYGVQD (reference sequence). CDR3: CASSESAGRADTQYF. CDR3 DNA sequence: TGCGCCAGCAGTGAGTCTGCAGGGAGGGCAGATACGCAGTATTTT.

The genes are TRBV27 and TRBJ2-7, with D possibly matching TRBD2 (6 bases). This CDR3 region has 15 residues. Deletions cut 4 bases from V and 3 bases from J, with 16 bases between. The germline CDR1 and CDR2 sequences are MNHEY and SMNVEV (reference sequence). CDR3 amino acids: CASSSEGPTFYEQYF. For the CDR3, the DNA is TGTGCCAGCAGTTCGGAGGGACCCACCTTCTACGAGCAGTACTTC.

J is TRBJ1-4 and V is TRBV18, with 8 bases lining up with TRBD1. This CDR3 contains 14 residues. The germline V gene encodes CDR1 KGHSH and CDR2 LQKENI. Unmatched junction bases numbered 13, after V lost 6 bases and J lost 13 bases. The CDR3 region has the DNA TGTGCCAGCTCCCCCCGGGACAGGCCAACCGGACTGTTTTTT. This gives the protein CASSPRDRPTGLFF.

The J gene is TRBJ2-3, the V gene TRBV7-8, with 10 positions matching TRBD2. CDR1 SGHVS and CDR2 FQNEAQ come from the germline V gene. The CDR3 extends over 16 amino acids. The ends lost 1 base at V and 8 bases at J; junction bases unmatched: 9. The CDR3 is CASSLESGRVPGTQYF. The CDR3 DNA reads TGTGCCAGCAGCTTAGAGAGCGGGAGGGTCCCGGGTACGCAGTATTTT. The full variable domain, in which reference TRBV7-8 and TRBJ2-3 provide the parts outside the CDR3, is GAGVSQSPRYKVAKRGQDVALRCDPISGHVSLFWYQQALGQGPEFLTYFQNEAQLDKSGLPSDRFFAERPEGSVSTLKIQRTQQEDSAVYLCASSLESGRVPGTQYFGPGTRLTVL.

The chain has TRBV7-9 and TRBJ1-4, with TRBD1 matching 8 bases. Germline loops: CDR1 SEHNR, CDR2 FQNEAQ (reference sequence). With 4 bases clipped from V and 8 bases from J, the junction kept 9 bases outside the gene matches. CDR3 length: 15 amino acids. This CDR3 reads CASSSSTGAGEKLFF. The CDR3 DNA follows: TGTGCCAGCAGCTCGTCGACAGGGGCCGGGGAAAAACTGTTTTTT.

This chain links TRBV5-1 with TRBJ2-7, with 10 nucleotides matching TRBD1. Trimming took 4 bases from V and 7 from J; bases not matched to a gene: 5. CDR3 length: 13 amino acids. From germline, CDR1 is SGHRS and CDR2 YFSETQ. Here the CDR3 reads CASSVGGQGEQYF. The CDR3 DNA reads TGCGCCAGCAGCGTGGGGGGACAGGGGGAGCAGTACTTC.